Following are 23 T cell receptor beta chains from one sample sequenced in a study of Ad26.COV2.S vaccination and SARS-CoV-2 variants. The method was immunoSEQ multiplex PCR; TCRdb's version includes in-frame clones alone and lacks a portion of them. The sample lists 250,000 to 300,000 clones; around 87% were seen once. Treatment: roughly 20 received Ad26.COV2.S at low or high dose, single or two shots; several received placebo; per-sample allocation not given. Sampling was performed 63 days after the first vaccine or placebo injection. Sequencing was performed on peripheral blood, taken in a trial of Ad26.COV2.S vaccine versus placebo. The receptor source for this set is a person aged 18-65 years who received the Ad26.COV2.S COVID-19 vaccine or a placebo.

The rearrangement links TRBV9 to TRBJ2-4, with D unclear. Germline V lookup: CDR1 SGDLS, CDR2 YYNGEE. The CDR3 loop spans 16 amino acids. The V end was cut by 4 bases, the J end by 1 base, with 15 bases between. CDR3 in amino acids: CASSPSRHPAKNIQYF. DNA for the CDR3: TGTGCCAGCAGCCCATCGAGACACCCCGCCAAAAACATTCAGTACTTC.

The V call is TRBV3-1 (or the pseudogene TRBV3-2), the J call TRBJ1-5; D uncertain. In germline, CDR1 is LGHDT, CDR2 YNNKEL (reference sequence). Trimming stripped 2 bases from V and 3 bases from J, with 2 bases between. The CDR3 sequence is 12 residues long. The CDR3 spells CASSQPNQPQHF. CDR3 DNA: TGTGCCAGCAGCCAACCCAATCAGCCCCAGCATTTT.

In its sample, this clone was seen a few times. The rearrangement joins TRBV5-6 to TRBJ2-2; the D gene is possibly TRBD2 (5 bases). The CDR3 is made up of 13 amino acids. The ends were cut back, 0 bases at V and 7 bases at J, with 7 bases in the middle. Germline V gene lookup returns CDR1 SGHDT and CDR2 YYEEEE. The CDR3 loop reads CASSLEADGELFF. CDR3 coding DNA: TGTGCCAGCAGCTTGGAAGCGGACGGGGAGCTGTTTTTT.

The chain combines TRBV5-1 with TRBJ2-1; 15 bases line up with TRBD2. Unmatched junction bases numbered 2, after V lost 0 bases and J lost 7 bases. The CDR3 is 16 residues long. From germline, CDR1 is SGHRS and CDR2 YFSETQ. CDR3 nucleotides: TGCGCCAGCAGCTTGGCGGGACTAGCGGGAGGTAATGAGCAGTTCTTC. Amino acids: CASSLAGLAGGNEQFF.

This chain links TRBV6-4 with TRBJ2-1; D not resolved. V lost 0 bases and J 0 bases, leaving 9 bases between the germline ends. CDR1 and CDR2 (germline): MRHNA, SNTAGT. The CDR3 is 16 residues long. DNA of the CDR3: TGTGCCAGCAGTGACTCCCCAACGGGCTCCTACAATGAGCAGTTCTTC. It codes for CASSDSPTGSYNEQFF.

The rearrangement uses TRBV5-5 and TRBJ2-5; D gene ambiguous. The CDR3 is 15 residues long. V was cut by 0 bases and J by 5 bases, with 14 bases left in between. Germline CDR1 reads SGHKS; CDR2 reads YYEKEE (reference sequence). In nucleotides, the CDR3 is TGTGCCAGCAGCTTGGGTTGGCTAGGCTGGGAGACCCAGTACTTC. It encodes CASSLGWLGWETQYF.

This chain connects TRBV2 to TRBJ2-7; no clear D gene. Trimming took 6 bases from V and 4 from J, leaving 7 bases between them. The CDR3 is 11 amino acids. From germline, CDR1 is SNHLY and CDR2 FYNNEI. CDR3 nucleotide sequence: TGTGCCAGCAGGCTATTATACGAGCAGTACTTC. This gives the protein CASRLLYEQYF. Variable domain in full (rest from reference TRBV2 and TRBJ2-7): EPEVTQTPSHQVTQMGQEVILRCVPISNHLYFYWYRQILGQKVEFLVSFYNNEISEKSEIFDDQFSVERPDGSNFTLKIRSTKLEDSAMYFCASRLLYEQYFGPGTRLTVT.

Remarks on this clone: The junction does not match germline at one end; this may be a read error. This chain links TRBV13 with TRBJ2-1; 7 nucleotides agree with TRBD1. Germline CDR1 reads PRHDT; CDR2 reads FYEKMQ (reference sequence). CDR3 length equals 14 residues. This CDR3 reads CASSLGDSYNEQFF. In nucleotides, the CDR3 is TGTGCCAGCAGCCTAGGGGACAGTTACAATGAGCAGTTCTTC. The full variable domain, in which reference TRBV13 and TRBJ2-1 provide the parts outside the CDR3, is AAGVIQSPRHLIKEKRETATLKCYPIPRHDTVYWYQQGPGQDPQFLISFYEKMQSDKGSIPDRFSAQQFSDYHSELNMSSLELGDSALYFCASSLGDSYNEQFFGPGTRLTVL.

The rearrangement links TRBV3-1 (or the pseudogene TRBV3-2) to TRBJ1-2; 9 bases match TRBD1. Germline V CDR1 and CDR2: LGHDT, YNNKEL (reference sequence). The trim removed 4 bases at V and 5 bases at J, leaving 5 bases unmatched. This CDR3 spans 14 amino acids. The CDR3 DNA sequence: TGTGCCAGCAGCCTGTGGGACAGGGTGTATGGCTACACCTTC. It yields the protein CASSLWDRVYGYTF.

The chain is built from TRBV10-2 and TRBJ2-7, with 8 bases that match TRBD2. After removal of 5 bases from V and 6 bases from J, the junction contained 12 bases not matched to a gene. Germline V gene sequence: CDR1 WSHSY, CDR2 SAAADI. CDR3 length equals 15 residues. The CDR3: CASSSSGLVIGEQYF. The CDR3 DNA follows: TGCGCCAGCAGTAGCTCGGGACTAGTAATTGGCGAGCAGTACTTC.

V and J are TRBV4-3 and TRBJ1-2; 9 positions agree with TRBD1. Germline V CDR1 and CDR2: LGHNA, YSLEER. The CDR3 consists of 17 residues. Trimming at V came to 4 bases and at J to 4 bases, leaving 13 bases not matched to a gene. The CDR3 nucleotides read TGCGCCAGCAGCCGTACAGGGGGCGCTGGGGTGGGCTATGGCTACACCTTC. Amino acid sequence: CASSRTGGAGVGYGYTF.

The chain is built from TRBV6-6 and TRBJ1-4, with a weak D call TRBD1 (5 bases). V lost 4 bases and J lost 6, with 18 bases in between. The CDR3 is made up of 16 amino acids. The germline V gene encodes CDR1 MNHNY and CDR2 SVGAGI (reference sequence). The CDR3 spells CASSSVLNQGYEKLFF. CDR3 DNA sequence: TGTGCCAGCAGTTCCGTACTAAATCAGGGTTATGAAAAACTGTTTTTT.

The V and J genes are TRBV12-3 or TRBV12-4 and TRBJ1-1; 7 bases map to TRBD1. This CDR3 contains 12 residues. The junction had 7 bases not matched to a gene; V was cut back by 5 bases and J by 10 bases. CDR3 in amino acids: CASSQQGRRAFF. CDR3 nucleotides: TGTGCCAGCAGTCAACAGGGGCGGCGAGCTTTCTTT.

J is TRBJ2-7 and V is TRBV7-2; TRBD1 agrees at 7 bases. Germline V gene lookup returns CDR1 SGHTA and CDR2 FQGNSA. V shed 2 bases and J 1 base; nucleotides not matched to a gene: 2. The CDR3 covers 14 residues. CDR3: CASSLFRGSYEQYF. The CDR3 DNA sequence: TGTGCCAGCAGCTTATTCAGGGGGTCCTACGAGCAGTACTTC.

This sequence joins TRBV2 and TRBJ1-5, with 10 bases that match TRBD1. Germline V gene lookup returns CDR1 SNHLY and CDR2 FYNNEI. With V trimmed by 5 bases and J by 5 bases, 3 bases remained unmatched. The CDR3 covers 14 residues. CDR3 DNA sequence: TGTGCCAGCAGTACGACAGGGGGCCATCAGCCCCAGCATTTT. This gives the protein CASSTTGGHQPQHF.

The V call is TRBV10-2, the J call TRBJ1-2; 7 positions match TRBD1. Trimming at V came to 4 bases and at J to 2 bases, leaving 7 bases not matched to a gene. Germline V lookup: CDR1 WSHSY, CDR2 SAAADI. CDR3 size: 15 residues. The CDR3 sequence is CASSGGGQRNYGYTF. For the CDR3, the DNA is TGCGCCAGCAGTGGGGGGGGACAGAGAAACTATGGCTACACCTTC.

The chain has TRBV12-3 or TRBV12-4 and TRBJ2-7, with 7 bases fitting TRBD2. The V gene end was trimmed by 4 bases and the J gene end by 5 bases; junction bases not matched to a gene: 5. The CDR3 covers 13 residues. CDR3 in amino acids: CASSWTSTNEQYF. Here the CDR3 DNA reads TGTGCCAGCAGTTGGACTAGTACCAACGAGCAGTACTTC.

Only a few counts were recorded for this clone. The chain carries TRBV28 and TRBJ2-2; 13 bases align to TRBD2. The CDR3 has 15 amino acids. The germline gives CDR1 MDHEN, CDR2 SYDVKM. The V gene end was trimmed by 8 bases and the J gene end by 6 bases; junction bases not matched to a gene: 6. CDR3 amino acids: CASRTSGGASGELFF. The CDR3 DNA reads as TGTGCCAGCCGTACTAGCGGGGGGGCTTCCGGGGAGCTGTTTTTT.

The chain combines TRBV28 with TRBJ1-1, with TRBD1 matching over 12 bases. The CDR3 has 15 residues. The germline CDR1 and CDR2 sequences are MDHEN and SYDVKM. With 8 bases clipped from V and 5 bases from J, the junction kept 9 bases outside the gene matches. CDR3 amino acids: CASGGTGGAKTEAFF. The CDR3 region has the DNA TGTGCCAGCGGAGGGACAGGGGGCGCGAAAACTGAAGCTTTCTTT. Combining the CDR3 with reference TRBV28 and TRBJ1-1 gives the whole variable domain DVKVTQSSRYLVKRTGEKVFLECVQDMDHENMFWYRQDPGLGLRLIYFSYDVKMKEKGDIPEGYSVSREKKERFSLILESASTNQTSMYLCASGGTGGAKTEAFFGQGTRLTVV.

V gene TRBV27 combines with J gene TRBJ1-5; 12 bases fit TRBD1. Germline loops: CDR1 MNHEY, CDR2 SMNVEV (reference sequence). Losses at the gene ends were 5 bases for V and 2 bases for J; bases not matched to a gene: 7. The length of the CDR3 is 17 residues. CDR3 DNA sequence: TGTGCCAGCAGTCTGGGACAGGGGGCTGGGGGCAATCAGCCCCAGCATTTT. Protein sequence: CASSLGQGAGGNQPQHF.

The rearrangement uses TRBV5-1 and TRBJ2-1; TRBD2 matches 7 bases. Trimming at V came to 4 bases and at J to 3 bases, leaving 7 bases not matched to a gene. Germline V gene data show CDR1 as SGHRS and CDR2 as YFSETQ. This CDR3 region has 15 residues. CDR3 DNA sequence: TGCGCCAGCAGCCCATCGACTAGCCTCTACAATGAGCAGTTCTTC. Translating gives CASSPSTSLYNEQFF.

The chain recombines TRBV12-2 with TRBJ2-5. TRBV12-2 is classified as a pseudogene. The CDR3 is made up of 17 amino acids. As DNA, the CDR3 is TGTGCAAGTCGCTTAGGGCGTGCTCCTGCCGAACAAGAGACCCAGTACTTC. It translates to CASRLGRAPAEQETQYF.

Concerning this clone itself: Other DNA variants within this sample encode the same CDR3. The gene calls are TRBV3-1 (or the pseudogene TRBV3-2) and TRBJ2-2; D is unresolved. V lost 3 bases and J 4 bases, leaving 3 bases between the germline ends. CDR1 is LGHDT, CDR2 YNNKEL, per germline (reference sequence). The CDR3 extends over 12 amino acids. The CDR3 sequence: CASSQGTGELFF. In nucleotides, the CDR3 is TGTGCCAGCAGCCAGGGCACCGGGGAGCTGTTTTTT.